The clone carrying this T cell receptor (beta chain) appeared a single time. Losses at the gene ends were 6 bases for V and 5 bases for J; bases not matched to a gene: 11. Germline V CDR1 and CDR2: SGHTA, FQGNSA. The CDR3 consists of 16 residues. The repertoire was sequenced with immunoSEQ multiplex PCR; TCRdb's copy has only in-frame clones and lacks some. This table holds almost 70,000 clones, approximately 88% found once. This entry belongs to a study of technical replicates of blood from a handful of donors. This chain uses TRBV7-2 with TRBJ2-2; 8 bases are a match to TRBD1. Sequenced: PBMCs. This TCR was sampled from a human donor in good health. Some clones in this sample may be carry-over from other donors' samples. The CDR3 is CASRDPGQAKTGELFF. CDR3 sequence (DNA): TGTGCCAGCAGGGATCCGGGACAGGCTAAAACCGGGGAGCTGTTTTTT.